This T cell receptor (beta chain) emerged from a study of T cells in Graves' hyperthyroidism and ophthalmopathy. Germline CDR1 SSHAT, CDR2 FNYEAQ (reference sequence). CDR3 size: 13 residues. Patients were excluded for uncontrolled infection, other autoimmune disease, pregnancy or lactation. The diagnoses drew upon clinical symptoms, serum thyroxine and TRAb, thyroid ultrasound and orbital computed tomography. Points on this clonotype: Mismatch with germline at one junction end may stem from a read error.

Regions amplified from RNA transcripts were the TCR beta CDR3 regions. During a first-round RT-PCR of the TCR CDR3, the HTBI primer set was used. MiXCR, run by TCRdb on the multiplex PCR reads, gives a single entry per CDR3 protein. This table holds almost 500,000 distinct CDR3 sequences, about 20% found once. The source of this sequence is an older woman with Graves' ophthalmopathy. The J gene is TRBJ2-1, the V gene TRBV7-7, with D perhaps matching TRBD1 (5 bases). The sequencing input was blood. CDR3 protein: CASSSGHPNEQFF. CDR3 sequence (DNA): TGTGCTAGCAGCTCCGGACACCCGAATGAGCAGTTCTTC.